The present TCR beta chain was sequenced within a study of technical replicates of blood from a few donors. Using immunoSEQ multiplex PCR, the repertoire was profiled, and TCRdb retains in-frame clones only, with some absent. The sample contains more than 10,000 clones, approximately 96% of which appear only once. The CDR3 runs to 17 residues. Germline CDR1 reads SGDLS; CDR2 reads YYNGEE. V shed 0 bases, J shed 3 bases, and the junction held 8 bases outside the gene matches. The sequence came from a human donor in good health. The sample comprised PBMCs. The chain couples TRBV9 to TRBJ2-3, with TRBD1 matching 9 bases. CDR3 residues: CASSVAPPGQGTDTQYF. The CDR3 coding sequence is TGTGCCAGCAGCGTAGCTCCACCGGGACAGGGAACAGATACGCAGTATTTT.